The subject of this entry is one T cell receptor (beta chain). Original processing methods: Quantification of nucleated cells was approximated via reference gene primer amplification. Produced via immunoSEQ multiplex PCR; TCRdb's table is partial and in-frame only. The DNA gave D and trimming, while V, J and clone size come from that table. In the table there are about 200,000 clones, 80% to 90% of which are singletons. The record originates from a study of blood T cell repertoires in COVID-19. Turning to the study itself: From the United States, Italy and Spain came samples of acute and convalescent COVID-19. Sources were T cells, B-cell-depleted T cells, or PBMCs; the material itself was cDNA or gDNA.

Trimming took 4 bases from V and 3 from J, leaving 10 bases between them. Looked up from germline, CDR1 is LNHDA and CDR2 is SQIVND (reference sequence). The CDR3 is 14 residues long. The sequencing input was peripheral blood. The TCR was taken from a woman of 80 years or more with acute or convalescent COVID-19. This sequence joins TRBV19 and TRBJ1-5; D may be TRBD1 (5 bases). Written as DNA, the CDR3 is TGTGCCAGTAGTACTAGACAGAACAATCAGCCCCAGCATTTT. This translates into CASSTRQNNQPQHF.